This note documents a single T cell receptor (beta chain) sequence. This clone's antigen is unknown. Base qualities are not provided; no much larger clone lies one nucleotide away. Participants in the prospective study were enrolled through a virtual design, were aged roughly 18 to 90 years, and lived in 24 United States geographic areas. Cohort assignment in the prospective study relied on participant-reported clinical history from a screening survey and a study questionnaire. Exposed participants were defined as having been in contact with someone with a PCR-confirmed or clinician-diagnosed COVID-19 case within 2 weeks of study entry. Each participant in the prospective study had whole blood, serum and a nasopharyngeal or oropharyngeal swab collected by mobile phlebotomists. Over a roughly 2-month period, participants in the prospective study had the option of providing additional blood draws and questionnaires. Before DNA extraction, blood samples from the prospective study were shipped at room temperature or frozen.

The sample comes from a study of blood T cell repertoires in COVID-19 (dated by TCRdb to about 2020). For the wider study: Samples from collaborators originated in the United States, Italy and Spain and spanned both the acute and convalescent phases of COVID-19. The prospective study material was composed of cDNA or gDNA derived from T cells, B-cell-depleted T cells, or PBMCs. Subjects who had been exposed to COVID-19, were actively infected with it, or had recovered from it provided the deeply sampled blood TCRbeta repertoires that made up the dataset. The repertoires were released in a freely available public database meant as a resource for research on the immune response to SARS-CoV-2. Samples came from the ongoing ImmuneRACE study (first 160 participants) plus 1,254 subjects from 6 global collaborators. A de-identified subject ID, COVID-19 status, age in years and sex were almost always included in the sample metadata. Where available, HLA class I and class II types were taken from metadata supplied by the sample provider and were not determined by assay-based typing.

TCRbeta CDR3 regions were amplified from genomic DNA by means of the immunoSEQ Assay, a bias-controlled multiplex PCR. In the authors' own workflow: Within the assay, amplification of reference gene primers was used to estimate how many nucleated cells each sample contained. Sequence reads were collapsed and filtered to measure the absolute abundance of every unique TCRbeta CDR3 rearrangement. For each sample, productive Simpson clonality was calculated as the square root of Simpson's diversity index across productive rearrangements. TCRdb carries this immuneACCESS record with in-frame sequences only. Its versions omit some clonotypes, under half of them owing to an unresolved V gene in the studies checked, with the rest unexplained. From that table come the V and J calls and clone size; the DNA was used to work out D and trimming. Across this sample there are about 430,000 clones, with nearly 90% seen only once. 1.4% to 1.5% of the sample comes from the top ten.

What the authors observed across the whole study: How much clinical and demographic metadata was included differed by source and by participant, and the metadata was provided uncurated.

Counted from cysteine to phenylalanine, this CDR3 has 15 amino acids. The entry retains the CDR3 DNA only, 45 bases that are in frame from base 1. Relative to germline, V is 6 bases shorter and J is 6 bases shorter, with 20 bases between their ends. For CDR1 and CDR2, the germline V gene lists MDHEN and SYDVKM. The TCR originated in a woman aged 18-35 years who had been exposed to COVID-19. The source material was PBMCs or T cells enriched from blood (not recorded which). The chain uses TRBV28 and TRBJ1-1; there is no confident call for the D gene. CDR3 region: CASSPRWVGSSEAFF. The DNA reads as follows: TGTGCCAGCAGCCCCCGGTGGGTCGGGTCCTCTGAAGCTTTCTTT.